The rows below give T cell receptor beta chains drawn from one sample of a study of blood T cell repertoires in COVID-19. The repertoire was sequenced with immunoSEQ multiplex PCR; TCRdb's copy has only in-frame clones and lacks some. The sample consists of about 250,000 clones, approximately 92% of them appearing once. The sequencing sample was made of PBMCs or T cells enriched from blood (not recorded which). These receptors originate from a woman under 30 who had recovered from COVID-19. CDR3s include the opening cysteine and the closing phenylalanine or tryptophan. Fields, in order: CDR3 length, clone size, V gene, D gene, J gene, CDR3 protein, CDR3 DNA. The D gene is left open where the match is weak. Expanded clones are given a class, and other clones once, few, many or no size at all.

>13|.|TRBV7-2|.|TRBJ1-5
CASSLAPNQPQHF
TGTGCCAGCAGCTTAGCCCCTAATCAGCCCCAGCATTTT
>15|.|TRBV28|TRBD2|TRBJ2-3
CASSLPSGLTDTQYF
TGTGCCAGCAGTTTACCTAGCGGCCTCACAGATACGCAGTATTTT
>15|.|TRBV5-1|.|TRBJ1-2
CASSLEGYGDYGYTF
TGCGCCAGCAGCTTGGAGGGGTACGGAGACTATGGCTACACCTTC
>15|.|TRBV29-1|TRBD1|TRBJ1-4
CSVEAGQGWGEKLFF
TGCAGCGTTGAAGCGGGACAGGGATGGGGTGAAAAACTGTTTTTT
>12|once|TRBV11-3|.|TRBJ1-5
CASSFGEQPQHF
TGTGCCAGCAGCTTTGGGGAGCAGCCCCAGCATTTT
>13|.|TRBV12-3/TRBV12-4|.|TRBJ1-2
CASSPVGVGGYTF
TGTGCCAGCTCCCCCGTAGGGGTCGGAGGCTACACCTTC
>17|.|TRBV7-8|TRBD2|TRBJ2-1
CASSPPGLAGGYNEQFF
TGTGCCAGCAGCCCTCCGGGACTAGCGGGGGGCTACAATGAGCAGTTCTTC
>14|.|TRBV7-9|TRBD2|TRBJ2-7
CASSLGGVPYEQYF
TGTGCCAGCAGCCTCGGGGGGGTCCCCTACGAGCAGTACTTC
>15|few|TRBV6-2/TRBV6-3|.|TRBJ1-6
CASSYHGPHNSPLHF
TGTGCCAGCAGTTACCACGGTCCACATAATTCACCCCTCCACTTT
>14|.|TRBV19|.|TRBJ1-1
CASSPDTLGTEAFF
TGTGCCAGTAGTCCTGACACCTTGGGCACTGAAGCTTTCTTT
>12|.|TRBV28|.|TRBJ1-5
CASSLPRQPQHF
TGTGCCAGCAGTTTACCCAGGCAGCCCCAGCATTTT
>13|.|TRBV7-3|.|TRBJ2-3
CASSPWAGDTQYF
TGTGCCAGCAGCCCCTGGGCGGGGGATACGCAGTATTTT
>14|.|TRBV5-6|.|TRBJ1-2
CASSPDSLSWGYTF
TGTGCCAGCAGCCCCGATTCCTTGAGTTGGGGCTACACCTTC
>18|.|TRBV2|TRBD1|TRBJ1-3
CASSGPRNTGDFGNTIYF
TGTGCCAGCAGTGGCCCGAGGAATACAGGGGATTTTGGAAACACCATATATTTT
>16|few|TRBV28|.|TRBJ1-5
CASSFTQGNAHQPQHF
TGTGCCAGCAGTTTTACGCAGGGGAACGCTCATCAGCCCCAGCATTTT
>16|.|TRBV7-9|.|TRBJ1-4
CASSWQRTATNEKLFF
TGTGCCAGCAGCTGGCAACGGACAGCAACTAATGAAAAACTGTTTTTT
>13|.|TRBV6-5|.|TRBJ2-3
CASSSGLPDTQYF
TGTGCCAGCAGTTCGGGACTCCCGGATACGCAGTATTTT
>11|.|TRBV20-1|.|TRBJ1-4
CSAPKEGELFF
TGCAGTGCGCCCAAGGAAGGGGAACTGTTTTTT
>14|.|TRBV18|.|TRBJ1-4
CASSEGETNEKLFF
TGTGCCAGCTCGGAGGGTGAAACTAATGAAAAACTGTTTTTT
>13|.|TRBV29-1|.|TRBJ1-2
CSVEPDRTHGYTF
TGCAGCGTTGAACCCGACAGGACGCATGGCTACACCTTC
>16|.|TRBV6-5|.|TRBJ1-2
CASSYSNQRRGYGYTF
TGTGCCAGCAGTTACTCGAACCAGAGAAGAGGCTATGGCTACACCTTC
>13|.|TRBV27|TRBD1|TRBJ1-1
CASSLGRGLGAFF
TGTGCCAGCAGTTTGGGCAGGGGGCTTGGAGCTTTCTTT
>14|.|TRBV27|.|TRBJ2-7
CASSLRGKGYEQYF
TGTGCCAGCAGTTTACGGGGAAAAGGCTACGAGCAGTACTTC
>15|.|TRBV4-2|.|TRBJ1-5
CASSQDFLLNQPQHF
TGTGCCAGCAGCCAAGACTTCCTACTCAATCAGCCCCAGCATTTT
>12|.|TRBV5-5|.|TRBJ2-7
CASSGSSYEQYF
TGTGCCAGCAGCGGCAGCTCCTACGAGCAGTACTTC
>12|.|TRBV19|.|TRBJ1-5
CASSIRGQPQHF
TGTGCCAGTAGTATACGGGGACAGCCCCAGCATTTT
>13|.|TRBV7-2|.|TRBJ1-2
CASSFGSGYGYTF
TGTGCCAGCAGCTTTGGCAGTGGCTATGGCTACACCTTC
>14|.|TRBV6-5|TRBD1|TRBJ1-5
CASSIIGGGQPQHF
TGTGCCAGCAGTATCATAGGGGGCGGTCAGCCCCAGCATTTT
>15|once|TRBV14|TRBD2|TRBJ2-7
CASSQGWGGDVEQYF
TGTGCCAGCAGCCAAGGGTGGGGGGGAGACGTCGAGCAGTACTTC
>17|few|TRBV4-1|TRBD1|TRBJ2-2
CASSQKGGQGAAGELFF
TGCGCCAGCAGCCAAAAAGGGGGACAGGGGGCTGCCGGGGAGCTGTTTTTT
>15|.|TRBV28|.|TRBJ1-3
CASIEQGNSGNTIYF
TGTGCCAGCATCGAACAGGGAAACTCTGGAAACACCATATATTTT